The text below deals with one T cell receptor (beta chain). It has no known antigen specificity. The input lacks base qualities; no much larger clone sits a single base away. Library generation was performed with the immunoSEQ multiplex PCR assay. TCRdb limited this immuneACCESS table to in-frame rearrangements with V and J called. A share of clones is missing; checked studies link under half to unresolved V genes, and the rest is unexplained. Across this sample there are just under 45,000 clones, with roughly 92% seen only once. Clones ranked in the top ten supply more than 0.55% of the sample. The data were obtained in a study of T cell changes during pregnancy in multiple sclerosis (dated by TCRdb to the late 2010s). Context from the whole study: In women with multiple sclerosis, the researchers looked at how the T cell repertoire shifted as pregnancy progressed.

From a lookup of the germline V gene, CDR1 and CDR2 are SQVTM and ANQGSEA. The CDR3 runs 12 residues from the cysteine to the phenylalanine. Solely the CDR3 DNA is kept, with 36 bases framed from the first base. V is clipped by 6 bases and J by 2 bases, and the sequence between their germline boundaries is 10 bases long. The material sequenced was CD4+ T cells from peripheral blood mononuclear cells, taken in the first trimester of pregnancy. The chain is encoded by TRBV29-1 joined to TRBJ2-5, with no confidently assigned D gene. This receptor was obtained from a female donor with multiple sclerosis, enrolled in a pregnancy study. The CDR3 here reads CSVNYVQETQYF. The DNA sequence follows: TGCAGCGTAAACTACGTTCAAGAGACCCAGTACTTC.